The clone carrying this T cell receptor (beta chain) was observed a handful of times. The data were produced by immunoSEQ multiplex PCR, yet TCRdb's version contains in-frame clones alone and is incomplete. The table includes around 62,000 clones, under 90% detected once. There are 15 residues in the CDR3. V lost 4 bases and J 1 base, leaving 10 bases between the germline ends. Germline CDR1 is LGHNA and CDR2 is YSLEER. These data belong to a study of OX40 agonist ivuxolimab in advanced cancers. Across the whole study: Patients' therapy was ivuxolimab, an antibody that acts as an agonist of OX40 (CD134). Those enrolled were 82.7% male, with a mean age of around 57 years and ages from about 20 to 90.

The chain uses TRBV4-3 and TRBJ2-2, with D tentatively TRBD2 (5 bases). The clonotype comes from an adult with an advanced solid tumor such as melanoma, head and neck, liver or kidney cancer. The source material was CD4+ or CD8+ T cells sorted from blood, sampled in a trial of the OX40 agonist ivuxolimab. This chain's CDR3 is CASSLAAGNTGELFF. CDR3 coding DNA: TGCGCCAGCAGCCTCGCTGCGGGGAACACCGGGGAGCTGTTTTTT.